Listed here is a single T cell receptor beta chain. No antigen is known for it. The data stem from a study of Tregs in tolerant kidney transplant recipients. The study's findings and limits: The small number of patients limits these findings pending further validation. The most relevant donor-specific Treg TCRbeta repertoire apparently came from expansion with activated donor B cells.

Germline-derived CDR1 and CDR2 are MNHEY and SMNVEV (reference sequence). The V end was cut by 3 bases, the J end by 4 bases, with 10 bases between. The CDR3 contains 13 residues. Data came from immunoSEQ multiplex PCR; TCRdb stores just in-frame clones and leaves some out. The sample lists approximately 8,600 clones, roughly half occurring once. The sequence derives from a human donor in good health. The chain has TRBV27 and TRBJ2-7, with a possible D match to TRBD2 (6 bases). Sequenced material: CD4+ T cells from blood cultured with allogeneic cells. The CDR3 here is CASSFGGRYEQYF. The CDR3 region has the DNA TGTGCCAGCAGTTTTGGGGGGAGGTACGAGCAGTACTTC.